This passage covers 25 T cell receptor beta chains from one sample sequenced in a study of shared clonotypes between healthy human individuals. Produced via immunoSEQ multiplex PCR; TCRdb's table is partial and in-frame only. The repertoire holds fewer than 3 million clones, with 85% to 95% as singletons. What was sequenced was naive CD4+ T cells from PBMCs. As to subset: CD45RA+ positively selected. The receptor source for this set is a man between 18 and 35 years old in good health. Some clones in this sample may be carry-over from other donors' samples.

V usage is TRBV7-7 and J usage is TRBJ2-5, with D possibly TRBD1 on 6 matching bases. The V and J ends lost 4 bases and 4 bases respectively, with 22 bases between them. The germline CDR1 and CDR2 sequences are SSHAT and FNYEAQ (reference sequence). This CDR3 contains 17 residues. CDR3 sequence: CASSSNPPRTVLETQYF. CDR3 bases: TGTGCCAGCAGCTCAAACCCCCCTCGGACAGTTTTAGAGACCCAGTACTTC.

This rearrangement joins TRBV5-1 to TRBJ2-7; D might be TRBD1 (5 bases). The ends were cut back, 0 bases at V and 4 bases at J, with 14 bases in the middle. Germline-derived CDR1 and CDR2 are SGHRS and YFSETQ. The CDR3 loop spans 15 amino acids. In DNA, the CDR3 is TGCGCCAGCAGCTTGGTACAGGCCGCTCCTTACGAGCAGTACTTC. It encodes CASSLVQAAPYEQYF.

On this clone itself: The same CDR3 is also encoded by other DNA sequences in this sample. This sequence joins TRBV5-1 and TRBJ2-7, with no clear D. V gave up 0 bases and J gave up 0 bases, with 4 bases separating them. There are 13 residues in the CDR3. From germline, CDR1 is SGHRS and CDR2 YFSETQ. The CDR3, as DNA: TGCGCCAGCAGCTTGGCCAGCTCCTACGAGCAGTACTTC. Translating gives CASSLASSYEQYF.

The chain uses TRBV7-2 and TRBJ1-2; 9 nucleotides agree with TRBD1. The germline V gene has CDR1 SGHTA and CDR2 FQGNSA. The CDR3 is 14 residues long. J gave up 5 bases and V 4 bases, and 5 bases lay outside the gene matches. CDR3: CASSSGTGIYGYTF. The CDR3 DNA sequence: TGTGCCAGCAGCTCCGGGACAGGGATTTATGGCTACACCTTC.

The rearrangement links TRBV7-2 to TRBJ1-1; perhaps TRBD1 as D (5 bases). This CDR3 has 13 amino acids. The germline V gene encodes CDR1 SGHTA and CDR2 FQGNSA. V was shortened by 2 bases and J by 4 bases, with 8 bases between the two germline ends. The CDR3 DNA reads TGTGCCAGCAGCTTAACGGGGACCACTGAAGCTTTCTTT. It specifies CASSLTGTTEAFF.

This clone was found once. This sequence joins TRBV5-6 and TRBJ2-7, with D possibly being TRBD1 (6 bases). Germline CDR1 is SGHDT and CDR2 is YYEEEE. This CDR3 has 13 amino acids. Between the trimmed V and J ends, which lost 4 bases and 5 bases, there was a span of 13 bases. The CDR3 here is CASSRDRWNEQYF. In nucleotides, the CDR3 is TGTGCCAGCAGCAGAGACAGGTGGAACGAGCAGTACTTC.

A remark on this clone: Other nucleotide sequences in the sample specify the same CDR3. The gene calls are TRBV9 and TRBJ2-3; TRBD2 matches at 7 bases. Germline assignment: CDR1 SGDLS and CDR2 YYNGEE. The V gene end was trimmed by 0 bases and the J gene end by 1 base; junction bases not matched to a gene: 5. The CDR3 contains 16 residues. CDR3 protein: CASSVAGAGGTDTQYF. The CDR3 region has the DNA TGTGCCAGCAGCGTAGCTGGGGCGGGGGGCACAGATACGCAGTATTTT. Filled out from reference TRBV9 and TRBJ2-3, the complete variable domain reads DSGVTQTPKHLITATGQRVTLRCSPRSGDLSVYWYQQSLDQGLQFLIQYYNGEERAKGNILERFSAQQFPDLHSELNLSSLELGDSALYFCASSVAGAGGTDTQYFGPGTRLTVL.

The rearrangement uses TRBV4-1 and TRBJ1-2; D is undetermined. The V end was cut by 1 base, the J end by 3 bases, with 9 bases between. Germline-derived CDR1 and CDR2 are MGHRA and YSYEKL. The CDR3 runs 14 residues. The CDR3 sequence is CASSQAEGYYGYTF. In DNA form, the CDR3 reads TGCGCCAGCAGCCAAGCTGAGGGTTACTATGGCTACACCTTC.

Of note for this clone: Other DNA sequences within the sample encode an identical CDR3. The CDR3 reads CASSPTPYEQYF. CDR3 bases: TGTGCCAGCAGCCCTACTCCCTACGAGCAGTACTTC. The J gene is TRBJ2-7, the V gene TRBV28; D call uncertain. V lost 6 bases to trimming and J lost 2 bases, with 8 bases between them. CDR3 length: 12 amino acids. Germline lookup yields CDR1 MDHEN and CDR2 SYDVKM.

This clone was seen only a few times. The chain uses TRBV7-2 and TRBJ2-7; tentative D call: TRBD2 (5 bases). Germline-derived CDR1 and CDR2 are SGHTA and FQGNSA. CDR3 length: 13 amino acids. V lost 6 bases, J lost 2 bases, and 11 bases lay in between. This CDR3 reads CASREGGTYEQYF. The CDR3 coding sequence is TGTGCCAGCAGAGAGGGTGGGACCTACGAGCAGTACTTC. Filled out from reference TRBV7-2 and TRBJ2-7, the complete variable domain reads GAGVSQSPSNKVTEKGKDVELRCDPISGHTALYWYRQSLGQGLEFLIYFQGNSAPDKSGLPSDRFSAERTGGSVSTLTIQRTQQEDSAVYLCASREGGTYEQYFGPGTRLTVT.

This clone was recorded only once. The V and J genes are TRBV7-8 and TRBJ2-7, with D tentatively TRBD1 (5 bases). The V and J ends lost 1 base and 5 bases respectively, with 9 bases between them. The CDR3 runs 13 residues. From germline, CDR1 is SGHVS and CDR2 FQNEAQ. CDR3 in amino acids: CASSLVDRHEQYF. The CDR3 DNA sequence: TGTGCCAGCAGCTTAGTCGACAGACACGAGCAGTACTTC.

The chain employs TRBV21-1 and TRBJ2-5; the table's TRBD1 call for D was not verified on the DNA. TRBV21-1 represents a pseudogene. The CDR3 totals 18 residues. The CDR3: CASSKATSVGRAQETQYF. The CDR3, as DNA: TGTGCCAGCAGCAAAGCTACCTCCGTGGGCAGGGCTCAAGAGACCCAGTACTTC.

CDR3 coding DNA: TGTGCCAGCAGTGTGGCTGTTGAGCAGTTCTTC. It translates to CASSVAVEQFF. The V and J genes are TRBV2 and TRBJ2-1; D ambiguous. The CDR3 has 11 amino acids. Germline CDR1 is SNHLY and CDR2 is FYNNEI. Trimming left V 4 bases short and J 9 bases short, with 7 bases between. The full variable domain, completed using reference TRBV2 and TRBJ2-1, is EPEVTQTPSHQVTQMGQEVILRCVPISNHLYFYWYRQILGQKVEFLVSFYNNEISEKSEIFDDQFSVERPDGSNFTLKIRSTKLEDSAMYFCASSVAVEQFFGPGTRLTVL.

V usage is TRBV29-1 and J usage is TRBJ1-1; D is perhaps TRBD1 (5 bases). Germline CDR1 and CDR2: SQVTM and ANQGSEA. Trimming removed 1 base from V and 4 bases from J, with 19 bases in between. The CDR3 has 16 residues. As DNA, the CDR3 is TGCAGCGTTGAAGCAGCCCCCGGGACGCGGGGCACTGAAGCTTTCTTT. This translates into CSVEAAPGTRGTEAFF.

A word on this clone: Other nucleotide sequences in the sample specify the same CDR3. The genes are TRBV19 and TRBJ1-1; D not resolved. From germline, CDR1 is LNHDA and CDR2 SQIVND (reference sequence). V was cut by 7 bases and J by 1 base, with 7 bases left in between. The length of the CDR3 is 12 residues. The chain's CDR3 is CASTLRNTEAFF. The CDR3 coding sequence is TGTGCCAGTACCCTACGGAACACTGAAGCTTTCTTT.

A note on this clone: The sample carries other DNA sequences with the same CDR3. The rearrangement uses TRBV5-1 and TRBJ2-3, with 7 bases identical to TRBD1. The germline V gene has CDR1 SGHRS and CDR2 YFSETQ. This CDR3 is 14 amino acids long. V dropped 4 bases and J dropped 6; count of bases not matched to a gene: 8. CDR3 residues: CASSPGTAPDTQYF. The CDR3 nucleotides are TGCGCCAGCAGCCCCGGGACAGCTCCCGATACGCAGTATTTT.

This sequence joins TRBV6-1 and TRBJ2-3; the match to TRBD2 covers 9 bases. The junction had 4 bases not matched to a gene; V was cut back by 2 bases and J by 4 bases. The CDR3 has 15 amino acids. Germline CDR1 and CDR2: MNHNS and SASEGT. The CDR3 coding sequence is TGTGCCAGCAGTGAAAGCCTAGCGGGACCAGATACGCAGTATTTT. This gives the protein CASSESLAGPDTQYF.

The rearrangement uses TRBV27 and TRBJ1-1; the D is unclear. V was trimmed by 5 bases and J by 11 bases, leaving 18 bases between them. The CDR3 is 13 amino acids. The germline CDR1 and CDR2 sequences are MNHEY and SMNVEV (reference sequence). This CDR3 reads CASSAAQAVGAFF. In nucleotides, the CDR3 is TGTGCCAGCAGTGCCGCGCAGGCAGTGGGGGCTTTCTTT.

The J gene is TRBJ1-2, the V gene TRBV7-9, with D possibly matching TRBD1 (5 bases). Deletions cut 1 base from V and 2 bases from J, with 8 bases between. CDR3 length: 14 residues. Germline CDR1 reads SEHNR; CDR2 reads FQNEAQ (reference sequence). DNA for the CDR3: TGTGCCAGCAGCTTAGAGGGACCCAACTATGGCTACACCTTC. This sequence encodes CASSLEGPNYGYTF.

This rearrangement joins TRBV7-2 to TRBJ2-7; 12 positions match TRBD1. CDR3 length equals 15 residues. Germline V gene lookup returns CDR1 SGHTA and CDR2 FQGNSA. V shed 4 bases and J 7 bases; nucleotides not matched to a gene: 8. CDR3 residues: CASSYAGTGGREQYF. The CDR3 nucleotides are TGTGCCAGCAGCTACGCCGGGACAGGGGGCCGTGAGCAGTACTTC.

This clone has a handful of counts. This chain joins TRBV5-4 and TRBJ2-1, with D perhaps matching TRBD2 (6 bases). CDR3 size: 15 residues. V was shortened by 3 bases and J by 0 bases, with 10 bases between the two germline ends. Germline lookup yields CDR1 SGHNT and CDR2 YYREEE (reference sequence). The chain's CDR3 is CASSWDSSSYNEQFF. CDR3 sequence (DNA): TGTGCCAGCAGCTGGGACTCGAGCTCCTACAATGAGCAGTTCTTC.

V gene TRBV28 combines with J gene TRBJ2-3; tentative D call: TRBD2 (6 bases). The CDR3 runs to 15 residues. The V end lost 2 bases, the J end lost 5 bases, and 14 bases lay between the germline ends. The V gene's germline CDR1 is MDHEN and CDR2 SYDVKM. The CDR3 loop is CASSLSPGTGDTQYF. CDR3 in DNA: TGTGCCAGCAGTTTAAGCCCAGGGACTGGAGATACGCAGTATTTT.

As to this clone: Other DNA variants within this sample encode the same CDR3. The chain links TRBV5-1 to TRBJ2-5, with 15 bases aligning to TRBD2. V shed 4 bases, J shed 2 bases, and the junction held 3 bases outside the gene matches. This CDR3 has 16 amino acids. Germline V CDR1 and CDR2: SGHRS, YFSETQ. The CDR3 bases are TGCGCCAGCAGCGGACTAGCGGGAGGGCCACAAGAGACCCAGTACTTC. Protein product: CASSGLAGGPQETQYF.

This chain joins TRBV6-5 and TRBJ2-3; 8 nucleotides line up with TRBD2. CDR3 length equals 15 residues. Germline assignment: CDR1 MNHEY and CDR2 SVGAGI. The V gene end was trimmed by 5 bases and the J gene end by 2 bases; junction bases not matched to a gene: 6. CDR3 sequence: CASSRGLGVTDTQYF. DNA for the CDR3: TGTGCCAGCAGTAGGGGACTAGGGGTCACAGATACGCAGTATTTT.

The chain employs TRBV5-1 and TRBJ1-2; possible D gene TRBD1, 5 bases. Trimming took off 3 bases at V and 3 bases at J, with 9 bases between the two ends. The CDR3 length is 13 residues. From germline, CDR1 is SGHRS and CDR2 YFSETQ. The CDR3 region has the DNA TGCGCCAGCAGCTGGGACGCATACTATGGCTACACCTTC. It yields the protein CASSWDAYYGYTF.